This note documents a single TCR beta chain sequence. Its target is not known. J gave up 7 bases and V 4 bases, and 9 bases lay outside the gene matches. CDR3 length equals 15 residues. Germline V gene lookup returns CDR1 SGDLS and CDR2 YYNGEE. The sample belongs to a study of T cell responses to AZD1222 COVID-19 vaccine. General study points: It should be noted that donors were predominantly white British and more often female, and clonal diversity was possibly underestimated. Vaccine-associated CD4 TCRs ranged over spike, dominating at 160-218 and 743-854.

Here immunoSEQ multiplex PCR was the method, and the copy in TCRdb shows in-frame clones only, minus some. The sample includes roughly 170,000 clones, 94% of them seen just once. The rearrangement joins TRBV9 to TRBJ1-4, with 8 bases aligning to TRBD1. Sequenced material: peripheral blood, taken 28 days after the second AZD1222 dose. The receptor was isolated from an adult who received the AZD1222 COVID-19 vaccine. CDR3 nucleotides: TGTGCCAGCAGCTCACGGACAGGGAAAATTGAAAAACTGTTTTTT. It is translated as CASSSRTGKIEKLFF.